Listed below are T cell receptor beta chains from one sample, sequenced in a study of blood T cell repertoires in COVID-19. Measured with immunoSEQ multiplex PCR; TCRdb has only the in-frame clones, and not every one. The table records about 86,000 clones, around four fifths of them present only once. What was sequenced was peripheral blood. These receptors came from a man aged 65 to 85 with acute or convalescent COVID-19. Both conserved end residues are part of each CDR3. The D gene is left open where the match is weak. Clone sizes are given selectively: once, few, many, or a class where the clone is expanded.

>TRBD1|-|TRBJ2-1|TRBV5-1
TGCGCCAGCAGCGGGACAGGGGGCCCGAATGAGCAGTTCTTC
CASSGTGGPNEQFF
>-|-|TRBJ2-6|TRBV4-1
TGCGCCAGCAGCCAAGATACAGGGACCCCCAGCTCTGGGGCCAACGTCCTGACTTTC
CASSQDTGTPSSGANVLTF
>-|-|TRBJ1-3|TRBV7-9
TGTGCCAGCACCACCCCAGGACTGACTGGAAACACCATATATTTT
CASTTPGLTGNTIYF
>-|once|TRBJ2-1|TRBV20-1
TGCAGTGCTAGACTGTACAATGAGCAGTTCTTC
CSARLYNEQFF
>-|-|TRBJ2-2|TRBV10-3
TGTGCCATCAAAGGAGGGAACACCGGGGAGCTGTTTTTT
CAIKGGNTGELFF
>TRBD1|-|TRBJ1-1|TRBV10-2
TGCGCCAGCAGGGAACAGGGGCCGAACACTGAAGCTTTCTTT
CASREQGPNTEAFF
>-|-|TRBJ1-6|TRBV5-1
TGCGCCAGCAGCTTGGTGGCAGGGCGATATTCACCCCTCCACTTT
CASSLVAGRYSPLHF
>-|once|TRBJ2-2|TRBV18
TGTGCCAGCTCACCGAGGACAGTCAACACCGGGGAGCTGTTTTTT
CASSPRTVNTGELFF
>-|-|TRBJ1-6|TRBV2
TGTGCCAGCAGTCCCTACAGGGAGTTCTATAATTCACCCCTCCACTTT
CASSPYREFYNSPLHF
>TRBD1|-|TRBJ1-6|TRBV10-3
TGTGCCATCAGTGATTCCAGGGACAGTTCACCCCTCCACTTT
CAISDSRDSSPLHF
>TRBD1|-|TRBJ1-2|TRBV25-1
TGTGCCAGCAGTGCACAGGGGGCGCTTGGCTACACCTTC
CASSAQGALGYTF
>TRBD2|-|TRBJ2-1|TRBV5-4
TGTGCCAGCAGCTTGCCCAGCGGGGGGGCCTTTGAGCAGTTCTTC
CASSLPSGGAFEQFF
>-|-|TRBJ2-1|TRBV11-3
TGTGCCAGCAGCTCCAACGGTCAGGGGAGTGATGAGCAGTTCTTC
CASSSNGQGSDEQFF
>-|-|TRBJ2-4|TRBV28
TGTGCCAGCAGTAGCGGCCAACTAAAAAACATTCAGTACTTC
CASSSGQLKNIQYF
>-|few|TRBJ2-2|TRBV5-1
TGCGCCAGCAGCTTTGGCATCCCCGGGGAGCTGTTTTTT
CASSFGIPGELFF
>-|-|TRBJ1-3|TRBV18
TGTGCCAGCTCACCGGACGGAGGCTTGGCCACCATATATTTT
CASSPDGGLATIYF
>-|-|TRBJ2-1|TRBV4-2
TGTGCCAGCAGCCAAGTGGCAGGGCTTAACAATGAGCAGTTCTTC
CASSQVAGLNNEQFF
>-|-|TRBJ1-5|TRBV18
TGTGCCAGCTCACCAAAGGGGAATCAGCCCCAGCATTTT
CASSPKGNQPQHF
>-|once|TRBJ2-7|TRBV10-1
TGCGCCAGCAGTGACCAGGGTGCCTACGAGCAGTACTTC
CASSDQGAYEQYF
>TRBD1|-|TRBJ2-7|TRBV28
TGTGCCAGCAGCCAGACAGGGTCCTACGAGCAGTACTTC
CASSQTGSYEQYF
>-|-|TRBJ1-2|TRBV28
TGTGCCAGCAGTCCTGGGAGGGCCGTCTATGGCTACACCTTC
CASSPGRAVYGYTF
>TRBD1|-|TRBJ1-3|TRBV5-1
TGCGCCAGCAGCTGGACAGGGGAGAACACCATATATTTT
CASSWTGENTIYF
>-|few|TRBJ2-1|TRBV7-9
TGTGCCAGCAGCTTGGTAGCCTCCTTCTACAATGAGCAGTTCTTC
CASSLVASFYNEQFF
>TRBD1|-|TRBJ1-2|TRBV6-5
TGTGCCAGCATCTCCCGGGACAGAAACTATGGCTACACCTTC
CASISRDRNYGYTF
>-|-|TRBJ2-7|TRBV15
TGTGCCACCAGCAGAGATTCGCGGACAGAGGAGAACTTC
CATSRDSRTEENF
>-|-|TRBJ1-2|TRBV5-6
TGTGCCAGCAGCGTAGCCGGGGACTATGGCTACACCTTC
CASSVAGDYGYTF
>-|-|TRBJ1-1|TRBV6-2/TRBV6-3
TGTGCCAGCAGTTACGAGGGGAGCACGGGGGAGACTGAAGCTTTCTTT
CASSYEGSTGETEAFF